These T cell receptor beta chains were read from a single sample in a study of blood T cells in healthy people across ages. MiXCR, run by TCRdb on the 5' RACE reads, gives a single entry per CDR3 protein. The sample contains over a million distinct CDR3 sequences, 42% of which appear only once. Sequenced material: blood. The receptors shown here come from a woman aged 18-29 years in good health. Both conserved end residues are part of each CDR3. Fields, in order: clone size, D gene, J gene, CDR3 length, V gene, CDR3 protein, CDR3 DNA. The D gene is left open where the match is weak. Size tells how often a clone was seen (once, few, many) or the class of an expanded clone, and some rows leave it out.

abundance: NA; d_gene: TRBD2; j_gene: TRBJ2-7; len: 17; v_gene: TRBV6-1; CDR3aa: CASRRLAGTSRSYEQYF; CDR3nt: TGTGCCAGCAGGAGACTAGCGGGGACCTCACGCTCCTACGAGCAGTACTTC
abundance: few; d_gene: NA; j_gene: TRBJ2-1; len: 14; v_gene: TRBV6-5; CDR3aa: CASRPLGSYNEQFF; CDR3nt: TGTGCCAGTCGCCCCCTTGGGTCCTACAATGAGCAGTTCTTC
abundance: NA; d_gene: NA; j_gene: TRBJ2-5; len: 12; v_gene: TRBV20-1; CDR3aa: CNAVISGETQYF; CDR3nt: TGCAATGCAGTAATAAGCGGGGAGACCCAGTACTTC
abundance: few; d_gene: NA; j_gene: TRBJ2-7; len: 18; v_gene: TRBV12-5; CDR3aa: CASGLVGVGASSYNEQYF; CDR3nt: TGTGCTAGTGGTTTGGTTGGGGTAGGGGCTAGCTCCTACAATGAGCAGTACTTC
abundance: NA; d_gene: TRBD2; j_gene: TRBJ2-3; len: 14; v_gene: TRBV20-1; CDR3aa: CSARGGYGTDTQYF; CDR3nt: TGCAGTGCCCGGGGGGGCTATGGCACAGATACGCAGTATTTT
abundance: few; d_gene: NA; j_gene: TRBJ2-3; len: 13; v_gene: TRBV20-1; CDR3aa: CSAGRQYTDTQYF; CDR3nt: TGCAGTGCTGGGAGACAGTACACAGATACGCAGTATTTT
abundance: few; d_gene: TRBD1; j_gene: TRBJ2-5; len: 13; v_gene: TRBV20-1; CDR3aa: CSARGPDRRTQYF; CDR3nt: TGCAGTGCTAGAGGCCCGGACAGGCGGACCCAGTACTTC
abundance: NA; d_gene: NA; j_gene: TRBJ2-5; len: 16; v_gene: TRBV7-9; CDR3aa: CASSFLSGLAQETQYF; CDR3nt: TGTGCCAGCAGCTTTCTTTCGGGCCTAGCACAAGAGACCCAGTACTTC
abundance: NA; d_gene: TRBD2; j_gene: TRBJ2-4; len: 18; v_gene: TRBV6-2/TRBV6-3; CDR3aa: CASSYSLAGEQAKNIQYF; CDR3nt: TGTGCCAGCAGTTACAGTCTAGCGGGAGAGCAAGCCAAAAACATTCAGTACTTC
abundance: NA; d_gene: NA; j_gene: TRBJ1-1; len: 14; v_gene: TRBV12-3/TRBV12-4; CDR3aa: CASSFKGPNTEAFF; CDR3nt: TGTGCCAGCAGTTTCAAGGGGCCAAACACTGAAGCTTTCTTT
abundance: NA; d_gene: TRBD2; j_gene: TRBJ2-1; len: 13; v_gene: TRBV7-2; CDR3aa: CASSSGLVYEQFF; CDR3nt: TGTGCCAGCAGCTCGGGACTAGTCTATGAGCAGTTCTTC
abundance: NA; d_gene: NA; j_gene: TRBJ1-6; len: 17; v_gene: TRBV6-1; CDR3aa: CASSENRRSSYNSPLHF; CDR3nt: TGTGCCAGCAGTGAGAACAGGAGGAGCTCCTATAATTCACCCCTCCACTTT
abundance: NA; d_gene: NA; j_gene: TRBJ2-3; len: 14; v_gene: TRBV7-3; CDR3aa: CASSPYGGHDTQYF; CDR3nt: TGTGCCAGCAGCCCGTACGGGGGGCATGATACGCAGTATTTT
abundance: many; d_gene: NA; j_gene: TRBJ1-1; len: 12; v_gene: TRBV27; CDR3aa: CASRRGNTEAFF; CDR3nt: TGTGCCAGCAGGAGGGGGAACACTGAAGCTTTCTTT
abundance: NA; d_gene: NA; j_gene: TRBJ2-5; len: 12; v_gene: TRBV28; CDR3aa: CASSWVGYGQYF; CDR3nt: TGTGCCAGCAGTTGGGTCGGCTACGGGCAGTACTTC
abundance: NA; d_gene: TRBD1; j_gene: TRBJ2-7; len: 15; v_gene: TRBV28; CDR3aa: CASSLYQGTGDEQYF; CDR3nt: TGTGCCAGCAGTTTATATCAGGGGACAGGGGACGAGCAGTACTTC